A single sample is the source of the 8 T cell receptor beta chains below, sequenced in a study of technical replicates of blood from a handful of donors. Using immunoSEQ multiplex PCR, the repertoire was profiled, and TCRdb retains in-frame clones only, with some absent. This sample has 65,000 to 90,000 clones, with approximately 83% found just once. The material sequenced was PBMCs. The source of these receptors is a human donor in good health. Some clones in this sample may be carry-over from other donors' samples.

CDR3 protein: CSASGNGEQFF. The CDR3 region has the DNA TGCAGTGCTAGCGGGAACGGTGAGCAGTTCTTC. The V gene is TRBV20-1, the J gene TRBJ2-1, with TRBD2 as a possible D gene (5 bases). Between the trimmed V and J ends, which lost 3 bases and 9 bases, there was a span of 9 bases. This CDR3 comprises 11 residues. The V gene's germline CDR1 is DFQATT and CDR2 SNEGSKA (reference sequence).

The chain has TRBV4-3 and TRBJ2-1, with D possibly matching TRBD2 (6 bases). Germline CDR1 reads LGHNA; CDR2 reads YSLEER. The CDR3 length is 16 residues. Trimming pared 1 base from V and 7 bases from J, leaving 17 bases between. The CDR3, as DNA: TGCGCCAGCAGCCAAGTTTTCGGTTATGGGACTAATGAGCAGTTCTTC. Residues: CASSQVFGYGTNEQFF.

The chain joins TRBV19 to TRBJ2-1, with 7 bases identical to TRBD1. V dropped 11 bases and J dropped 6; count of bases not matched to a gene: 16. The CDR3 runs 15 residues. Germline-derived CDR1 and CDR2 are LNHDA and SQIVND (reference sequence). The CDR3 DNA reads as TGTGCCTCAAGTGTACGGGCAGGGGGTATCAATGAGCAGTTCTTC. Its translation is CASSVRAGGINEQFF.

The chain has TRBV30 and TRBJ2-5, with D perhaps TRBD1 (6 bases). The germline V gene encodes CDR1 GTSNPN and CDR2 SVGIG (reference sequence). V was cut by 0 bases and J by 11 bases, with 13 bases left in between. This CDR3 contains 12 residues. CDR3 loop: CAWSVHRAGQYF. The DNA for the CDR3 is TGTGCCTGGAGTGTACACAGGGCTGGGCAGTACTTC.

This sequence joins TRBV10-3 and TRBJ1-6; D might be TRBD1 (5 bases). Germline assignment: CDR1 ENHRY and CDR2 SYGVKD. The V gene lost 8 bases and the J gene lost 5 bases, with 10 bases spanning the gap. The CDR3 has 13 residues. CDR3 DNA: TGTGCCATCGGGGCCGTTAATAATTCACCCCTCCACTTT. Its protein product is CAIGAVNNSPLHF.

CDR3 nucleotide sequence: TGCAGCGTCTCGGCGCCTCAGGGAAGTAATGAGCAGTTCTTC. This encodes CSVSAPQGSNEQFF. The chain couples TRBV29-1 to TRBJ2-1; a possible D gene is TRBD1 (5 bases). This CDR3 contains 14 residues. Germline assignment: CDR1 SQVTM and CDR2 ANQGSEA. V gave up 6 bases and J gave up 7 bases, with 19 bases separating them.

The chain joins TRBV5-1 to TRBJ2-1; 12 nucleotides agree with TRBD2. V lost 0 bases to trimming and J lost 6 bases; unmatched junction nucleotides: 4. Germline V lookup: CDR1 SGHRS, CDR2 YFSETQ. CDR3 length: 16 amino acids. CDR3 nucleotides: TGCGCCAGCAGCTTGGGGACTAGCGGGGCCCTCAATGAGCAGTTCTTC. It specifies CASSLGTSGALNEQFF.

This chain links TRBV6-1 with TRBJ1-1; D is possibly TRBD1 (6 bases). This CDR3 spans 15 amino acids. Trimming cost V 6 bases and J 4 bases, with 18 bases left between them. Germline V gene data show CDR1 as MNHNS and CDR2 as SASEGT. The CDR3 protein is CASRRGRGSGTEAFF. For the CDR3, the DNA is TGTGCCAGCAGGAGGGGGAGAGGGTCGGGCACTGAAGCTTTCTTT.